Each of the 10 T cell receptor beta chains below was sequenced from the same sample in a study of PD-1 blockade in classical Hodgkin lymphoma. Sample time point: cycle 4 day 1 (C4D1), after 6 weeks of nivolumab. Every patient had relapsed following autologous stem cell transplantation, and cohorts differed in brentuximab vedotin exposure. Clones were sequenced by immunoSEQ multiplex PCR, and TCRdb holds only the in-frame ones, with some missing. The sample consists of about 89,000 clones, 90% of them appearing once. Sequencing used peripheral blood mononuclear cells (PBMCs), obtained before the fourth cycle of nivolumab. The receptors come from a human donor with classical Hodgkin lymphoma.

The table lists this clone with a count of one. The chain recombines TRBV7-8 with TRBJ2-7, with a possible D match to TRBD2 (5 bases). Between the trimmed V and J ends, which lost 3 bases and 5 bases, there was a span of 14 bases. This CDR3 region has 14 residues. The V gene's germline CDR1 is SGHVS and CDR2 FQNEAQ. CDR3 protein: CASSFRTRIHEQYF. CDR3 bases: TGTGCCAGCAGCTTTCGTACTAGGATCCACGAGCAGTACTTC. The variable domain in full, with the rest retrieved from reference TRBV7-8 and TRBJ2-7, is GAGVSQSPRYKVAKRGQDVALRCDPISGHVSLFWYQQALGQGPEFLTYFQNEAQLDKSGLPSDRFFAERPEGSVSTLKIQRTQQEDSAVYLCASSFRTRIHEQYFGPGTRLTVT.

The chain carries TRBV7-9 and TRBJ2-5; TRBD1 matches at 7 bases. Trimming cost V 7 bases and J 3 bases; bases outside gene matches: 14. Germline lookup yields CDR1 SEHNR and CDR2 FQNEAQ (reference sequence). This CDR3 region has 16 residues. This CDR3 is CASTHGPGQTKETQYF. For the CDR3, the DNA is TGTGCCAGCACCCACGGTCCGGGACAGACTAAAGAGACCCAGTACTTC.

CDR3 coding DNA: TGTGCCAGTAGTATACTCAGGGCGGACTATGGCTACACCTTC. This codes for CASSILRADYGYTF. V is TRBV19 and J is TRBJ1-2, with D maybe TRBD1 (5 bases). Trimming cost V 2 bases and J 3 bases, with 10 bases left between them. The CDR3 consists of 14 residues. Per germline, CDR1 LNHDA and CDR2 SQIVND (reference sequence).

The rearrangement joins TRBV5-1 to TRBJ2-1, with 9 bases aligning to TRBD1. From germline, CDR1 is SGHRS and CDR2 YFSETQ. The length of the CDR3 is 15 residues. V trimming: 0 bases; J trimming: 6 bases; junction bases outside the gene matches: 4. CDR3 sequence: CASSLGGQGFNEQFF. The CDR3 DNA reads TGCGCCAGCAGCTTGGGGGGACAGGGATTCAATGAGCAGTTCTTC.

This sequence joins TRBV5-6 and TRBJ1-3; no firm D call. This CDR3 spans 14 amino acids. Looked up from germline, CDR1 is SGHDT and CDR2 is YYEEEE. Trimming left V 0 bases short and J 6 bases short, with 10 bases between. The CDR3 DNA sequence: TGTGCCAGCAGCTTGGGCCAGGACCAAAACACCATATATTTT. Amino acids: CASSLGQDQNTIYF.

The CDR3 loop is CASSHIDRGYYNEQFF. DNA of the CDR3: TGTGCCAGCAGCCATATCGACAGGGGCTACTACAATGAGCAGTTCTTC. This rearrangement joins TRBV4-2 to TRBJ2-1; 8 bases are shared with TRBD1. CDR3 length: 16 amino acids. V was clipped by 3 bases and J by 3 bases; unmatched bases: 7. The V gene's germline CDR1 is LGHNA and CDR2 YNFKEQ.

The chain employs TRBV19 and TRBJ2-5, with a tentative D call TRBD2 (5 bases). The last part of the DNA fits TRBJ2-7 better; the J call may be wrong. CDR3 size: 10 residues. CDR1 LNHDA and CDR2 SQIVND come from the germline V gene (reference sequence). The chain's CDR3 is CASGNTEQYF. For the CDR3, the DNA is TGTGCCAGCGGGAATACCGAGCAGTACTTC.

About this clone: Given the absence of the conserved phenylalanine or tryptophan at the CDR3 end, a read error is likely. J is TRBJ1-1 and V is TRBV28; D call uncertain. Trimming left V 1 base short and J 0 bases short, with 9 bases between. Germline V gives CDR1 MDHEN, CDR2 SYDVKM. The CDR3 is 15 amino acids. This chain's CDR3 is CASSLSPGMNTEAFL. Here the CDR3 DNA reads TGTGCCAGCAGTTTATCACCCGGCATGAACACTGAAGCTTTCCTT.

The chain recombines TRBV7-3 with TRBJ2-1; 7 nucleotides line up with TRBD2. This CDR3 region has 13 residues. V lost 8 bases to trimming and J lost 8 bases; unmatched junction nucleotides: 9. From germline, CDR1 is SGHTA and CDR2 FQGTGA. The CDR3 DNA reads TGTGCCAGCGGTGGGACTATGGAAGATGAGCAGTTCTTC. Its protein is CASGGTMEDEQFF.

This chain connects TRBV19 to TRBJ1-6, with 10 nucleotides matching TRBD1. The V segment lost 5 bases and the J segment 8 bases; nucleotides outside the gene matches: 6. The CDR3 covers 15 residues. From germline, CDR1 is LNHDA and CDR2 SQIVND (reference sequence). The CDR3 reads CASSASTGGDSPLHF. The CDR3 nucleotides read TGTGCCAGTAGTGCCTCGACAGGGGGCGATTCACCCCTCCACTTT.